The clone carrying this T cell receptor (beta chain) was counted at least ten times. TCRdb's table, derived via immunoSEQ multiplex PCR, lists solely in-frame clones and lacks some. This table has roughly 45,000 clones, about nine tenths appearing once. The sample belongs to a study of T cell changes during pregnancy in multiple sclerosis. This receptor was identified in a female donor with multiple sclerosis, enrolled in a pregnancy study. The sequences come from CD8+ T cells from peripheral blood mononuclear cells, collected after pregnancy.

The CDR3 bases are TGCAGCGTTGTAGGGGACAGGGTGGACGGCTACACCTTC. Amino acid sequence: CSVVGDRVDGYTF. The gene calls are TRBV29-1 and TRBJ1-2; 9 bases match TRBD1. The V gene end was trimmed by 4 bases and the J gene end by 8 bases; junction bases not matched to a gene: 8. The CDR3 runs to 13 residues. Germline V lookup: CDR1 SQVTM, CDR2 ANQGSEA.